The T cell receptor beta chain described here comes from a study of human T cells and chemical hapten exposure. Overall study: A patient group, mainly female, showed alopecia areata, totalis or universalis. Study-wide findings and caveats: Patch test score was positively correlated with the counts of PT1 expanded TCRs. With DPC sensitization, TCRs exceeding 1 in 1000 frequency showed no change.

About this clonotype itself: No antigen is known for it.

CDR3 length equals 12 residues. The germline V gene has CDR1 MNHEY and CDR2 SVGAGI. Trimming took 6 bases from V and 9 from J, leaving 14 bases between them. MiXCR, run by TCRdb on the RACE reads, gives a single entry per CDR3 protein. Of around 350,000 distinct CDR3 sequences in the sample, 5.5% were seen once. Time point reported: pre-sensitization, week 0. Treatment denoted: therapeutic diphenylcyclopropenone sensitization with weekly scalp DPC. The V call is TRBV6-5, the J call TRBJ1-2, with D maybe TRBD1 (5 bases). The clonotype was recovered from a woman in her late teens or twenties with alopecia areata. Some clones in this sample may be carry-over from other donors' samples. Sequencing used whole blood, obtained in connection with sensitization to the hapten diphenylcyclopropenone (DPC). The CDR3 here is CASSNRDSRYTF. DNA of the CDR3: TGTGCCAGCAGCAATAGGGACTCACGCTACACCTTC.